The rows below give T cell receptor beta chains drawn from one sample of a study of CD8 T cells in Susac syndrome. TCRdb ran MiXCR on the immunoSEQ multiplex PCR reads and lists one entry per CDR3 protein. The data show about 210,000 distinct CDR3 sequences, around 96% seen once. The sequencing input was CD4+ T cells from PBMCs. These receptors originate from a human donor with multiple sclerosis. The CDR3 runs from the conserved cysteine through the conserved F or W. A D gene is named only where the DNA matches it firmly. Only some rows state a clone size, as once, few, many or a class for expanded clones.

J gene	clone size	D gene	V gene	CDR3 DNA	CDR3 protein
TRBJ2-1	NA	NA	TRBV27	TGTGCCAGCAGTTTAGTCGAGAAGGGCTACAATGAGCAGTTCTTC	CASSLVEKGYNEQFF
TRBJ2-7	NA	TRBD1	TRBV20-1	TGCAGTGCTAACTCAGAGAGGGGCCCAGGGGGAGTCTACGAGCAGTACTTC	CSANSERGPGGVYEQYF
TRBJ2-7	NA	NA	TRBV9	TGTGCCAGCAGCGTAGGCAGAGCCTCTGGTTCCGAGCAGTACTTC	CASSVGRASGSEQYF
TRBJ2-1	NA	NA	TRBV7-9	TGTGCCAGCAGCCGAGCTAGCGAGTTCAATGAGCAGTTCTTC	CASSRASEFNEQFF
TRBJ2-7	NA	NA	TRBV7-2	TGTGCCAGCAGCTCTCCCCGGGACGGGACCTACGAGCAGTACTTC	CASSSPRDGTYEQYF
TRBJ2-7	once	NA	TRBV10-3	TGTGCCATCAGTGAGAGGGTGGACGAGCAGTACTTC	CAISERVDEQYF
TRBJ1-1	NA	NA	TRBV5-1	TGCGCCAGCAGCTTGATTGCCAGCAACACTGAAGCTTTCTTT	CASSLIASNTEAFF
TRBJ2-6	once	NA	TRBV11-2	TGTGCCAGCAGCCAGCAGGACCGATTCTCTGGGGCCAACGTCCTGACTTTC	CASSQQDRFSGANVLTF
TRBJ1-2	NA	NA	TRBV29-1	TGCAGCGTTGGGGGGAGCTATGGCTACACCTTC	CSVGGSYGYTF
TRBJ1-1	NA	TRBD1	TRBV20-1	TGCAGTGCCCTCCCACAGGGGGCTCGGCCTGAAGCTTTCTTT	CSALPQGARPEAFF
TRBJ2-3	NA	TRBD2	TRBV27	TGTGCCAGCAGTTTGCGGACTAGCGGGAGGACCAAGGGTACGCAGTATTTT	CASSLRTSGRTKGTQYF
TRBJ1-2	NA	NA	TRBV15	TGTGCCACCAGCAGAGCCAACGGCTATGGCTACACCTTC	CATSRANGYGYTF
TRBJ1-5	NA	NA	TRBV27	TGTGCCAGCAGTTTCATGGGAAATCAGCCCCAGCATTTT	CASSFMGNQPQHF
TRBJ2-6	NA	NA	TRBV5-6	TGTGCCAGCAGTGTTTGGGGGGCAGGGGCCAACGTCCTGACTTTC	CASSVWGAGANVLTF
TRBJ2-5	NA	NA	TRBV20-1	TGCAGTGCTCCTGATGGACTAATGGCGAGAGAGACCCAGTACTTC	CSAPDGLMARETQYF
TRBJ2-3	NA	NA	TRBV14	TGTGCCAGCAGCCAACGACTAACAGATACGCAGTATTTT	CASSQRLTDTQYF
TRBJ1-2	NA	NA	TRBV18	TGTGCCAGCTCACAGGACCTGAACTATGGCTACACCTTC	CASSQDLNYGYTF
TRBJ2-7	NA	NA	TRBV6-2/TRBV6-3	TGTGCCAGCAGCCTTCGGTCTGAGGAGCAGTACTTC	CASSLRSEEQYF
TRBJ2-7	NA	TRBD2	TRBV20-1	TGCAGTGCTAGCTTACCCAAGAGACTAGCGGGAGACTACGAGCAGTACTTC	CSASLPKRLAGDYEQYF
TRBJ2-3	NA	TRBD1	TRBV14	TGTGCCAGCAGCCCACGGACAGGCGTCCGCACAGATACGCAGTATTTT	CASSPRTGVRTDTQYF
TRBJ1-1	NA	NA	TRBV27	TGTGCCAGCAGTTCGAACCCACCAAGAGACGGCACTGAAGCTTTCTTT	CASSSNPPRDGTEAFF
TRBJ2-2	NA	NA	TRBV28	TGTGCCAGCAGTTTATGGGGCAGGGGTTTCCCCGGGGAGCTGTTTTTT	CASSLWGRGFPGELFF
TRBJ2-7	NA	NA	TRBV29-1	TGCAGCGCCGGAGGGCCAGCCGGGTCCTTGGGTTACGAGCAGTACTTC	CSAGGPAGSLGYEQYF
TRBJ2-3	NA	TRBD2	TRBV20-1	TGCAGTGCTAGATTCACGGGGGGAAGAGATACGCAGTATTTT	CSARFTGGRDTQYF
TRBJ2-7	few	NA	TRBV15	TGTGCCACCAGCAGGGACTCCTCCTACGAGCAGTACTTC	CATSRDSSYEQYF
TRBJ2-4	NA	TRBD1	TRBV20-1	TGCAGTGCTAGTGACCCAAGGACAGGGGAAAACATTCAGTACTTC	CSASDPRTGENIQYF
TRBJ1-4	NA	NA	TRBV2	TGTGCCAGCATTTTTCTCACTAGTGAAAAACTGTTTTTT	CASIFLTSEKLFF
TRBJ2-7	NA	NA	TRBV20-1	TGCAGTGCCCGGAAGGGGGGGGAACAAGCCTACGAGCAGTACTTC	CSARKGGEQAYEQYF
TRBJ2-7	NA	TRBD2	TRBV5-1	TGCGCCAGCAGCTTGGTACTAGCGGGAGTGAGCGAGCAGTACTTC	CASSLVLAGVSEQYF
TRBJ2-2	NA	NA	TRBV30	TGTGCCTGGAGTTCGGCCGGGGAGCTGTTTTTT	CAWSSAGELFF
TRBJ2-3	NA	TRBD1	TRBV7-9	TGTGCCAGCAGCTTAGCGACAGGGGGCTCGTGGACAGATACGCAGTATTTT	CASSLATGGSWTDTQYF
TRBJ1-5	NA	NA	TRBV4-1	TGCGCCAGCAGCCAAGCGTTATATCAGCCCCAGCATTTT	CASSQALYQPQHF
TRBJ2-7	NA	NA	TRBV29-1	TGCAGCGTTGAGGGAGGGGGCGAGCAGTACTTC	CSVEGGGEQYF
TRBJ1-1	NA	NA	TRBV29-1	TGCAGCGTTGAGGGCAGGATATCGGGGACTGAAGCTTTCTTT	CSVEGRISGTEAFF
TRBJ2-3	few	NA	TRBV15	TGTGCCAGCTCAGGGTCCACAGATACGCAGTATTTT	CASSGSTDTQYF
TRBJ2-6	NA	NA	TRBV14	TGTGCCAGCAGCCAAGCGAGGCCCTCTGGGGCCAACGTCCTGACTTTC	CASSQARPSGANVLTF
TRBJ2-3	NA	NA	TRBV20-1	TGCAGTGCTAGAGTGGGGACTAGCACAGATACGCAGTATTTT	CSARVGTSTDTQYF
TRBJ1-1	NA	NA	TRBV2	TGTGCCAGCAGTGGAGACCCGGGGAAAGCTTTCTTT	CASSGDPGKAFF
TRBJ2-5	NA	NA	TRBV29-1	TGCAGCGTCCGGCGCGGGGAGACCCAGTACTTC	CSVRRGETQYF
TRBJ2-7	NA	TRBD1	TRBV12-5	TGTGCTAGTGGTACCCCAGACAGGGGTGACCACGAGCAGTACTTC	CASGTPDRGDHEQYF
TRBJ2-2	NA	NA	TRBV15	TGTGCCACCAGCGGTTTGGGGGTCGACGGGGAGCTGTTTTTT	CATSGLGVDGELFF